Listed below are T cell receptor beta chains from one sample, sequenced in a study of T-cell reconstitution after alpha-beta-depleted transplantation in children. TCRdb re-called the PCR reads with MiXCR, one entry per CDR3 protein. The table lists under 250,000 distinct CDR3 sequences, under 20% of them singletons. Here the sequenced sample was PBMCs, mostly from graft donor cells, taken 360 days after TCRalphabeta/CD19-depleted stem cell transplant. These receptors all stem from a male patient under 10 years old who had a stem cell transplant for acute lymphoblastic leukemia, so the T cells may come from the graft donor. Both conserved end residues are part of each CDR3. A D gene is named only where the DNA matches it firmly. Size is stated for part of the rows, as once, few or many counts, or as a class when the clone is expanded.

d_gene	abundance	v_gene	j_gene	CDR3nt	CDR3aa
TRBD2	.	TRBV4-3	TRBJ2-3	TGCGCCAGCAGCCATGGGTCTAGCGGAATCGCGAAAGATACGCAGTATTTT	CASSHGSSGIAKDTQYF
.	.	TRBV10-3	TRBJ2-1	TGTGCCATCAGTGAGTTTACAAGAGGTATAGAGTATGAGCAGTTCTTC	CAISEFTRGIEYEQFF
.	.	TRBV27	TRBJ2-2	TGTGCCAGCATGAGGTTCCGGGTGTCAGAGGAGCTGTTTTTT	CASMRFRVSEELFF
.	once	TRBV6-1	TRBJ1-3	TGTGCCAGCAGCCCCGGCGAGGGGCCTGGAAACACCATATATTTT	CASSPGEGPGNTIYF
TRBD2	.	TRBV29-1	TRBJ2-1	TGCAGCGTTGAATCTAGCGGGGGCGGTGAGCAGTTCTTC	CSVESSGGGEQFF
.	few	TRBV7-7	TRBJ2-7	TGTGCCAGCAGCCCGAGCCGGGACCGGGCCTACGAGCAGTACTTC	CASSPSRDRAYEQYF
.	few	TRBV12-3/TRBV12-4	TRBJ2-1	TGTGCCAGCAGTTTCAGTCTAGTGGGGGATCTTGAGCAGTTCTTC	CASSFSLVGDLEQFF
.	.	TRBV30	TRBJ2-3	TGTGCCTGGAGTGTACTGCGGGGCACAGATACGCAGTATTTT	CAWSVLRGTDTQYF
.	.	TRBV5-5	TRBJ1-5	TGTGCCAGCAGCTTGGCTGGGAATAGCAATCAGCCCCAGCATTTT	CASSLAGNSNQPQHF
.	many	TRBV7-2	TRBJ1-2	TGTGCCAGCAGCCCTCGGACAAGTGGCTACACCTTC	CASSPRTSGYTF
.	few	TRBV7-8	TRBJ1-2	TGTGCCAGCAGCTTAGCGGCAGGGACCTATGGCTACACCTTC	CASSLAAGTYGYTF
.	.	TRBV5-1	TRBJ1-1	TGCGCCAGCAGCCGAACAGAGGGCCCTGAAGCTTTCTTT	CASSRTEGPEAFF
.	many	TRBV3-1	TRBJ1-3	TGTGCCAGCAGCCAAGAGGGCGCCTCCTCTGGAAACACCATATATTTT	CASSQEGASSGNTIYF
TRBD1	few	TRBV11-2	TRBJ2-1	TGTGCCAGCAGTTTGACAGGGGGAGAGAATGAGCAGTTCTTC	CASSLTGGENEQFF
TRBD2	.	TRBV7-3	TRBJ2-3	TGTGCCAGCAGCCCAGGACTAGCGGGGTTTACAGATACGCAGTATTTT	CASSPGLAGFTDTQYF